A single sample is the source of the 17 T cell receptor beta chains below, sequenced in a study of blood T cells in healthy people across ages. PCR was performed a second time for roughly 7 to 12 cycles using a sample-barcoded 5' primer and a J-beta primer mix. TCRdb re-analysed the 5' RACE reads in MiXCR, keeping a single row per CDR3 protein. Among some 1.4 million distinct CDR3 sequences listed, roughly 40% were seen once. The specimen was blood. Receptor source: a woman between 18 and 29 years old in good health.

This clonotype has only a few counts. This rearrangement joins TRBV4-1 to TRBJ2-1; 8 bases map to TRBD2. This CDR3 is built from 17 residues. Germline CDR1 is MGHRA and CDR2 is YSYEKL. The V gene end was trimmed by 4 bases and the J gene end by 7 bases; junction bases not matched to a gene: 15. The CDR3 DNA reads as TGCGCCAGCAGCCGAGGGACTAGTCCTTTTTTCCCTAATGAGCAGTTCTTC. Protein: CASSRGTSPFFPNEQFF.

A few counts support this clonotype. The DNA of the CDR3 is TGCAGTGCTGAACAGGGCACAGATACGCAGTATTTT. Translation: CSAEQGTDTQYF. This sequence joins TRBV20-1 and TRBJ2-3, with D possibly TRBD1 on 5 matching bases. Germline V lookup: CDR1 DFQATT, CDR2 SNEGSKA (reference sequence). The ends were cut back, 5 bases at V and 1 base at J, with 7 bases in the middle. The CDR3 spans 12 residues.

This clonotype was detected only a few times. The chain uses TRBV27 and TRBJ2-7, with D unclear. Germline CDR1 reads MNHEY; CDR2 reads SMNVEV (reference sequence). The CDR3 is 14 residues long. The V and J ends lost 3 bases and 0 bases respectively, with 9 bases between them. CDR3 sequence (DNA): TGTGCCAGCAGTTTCCGACTCAACTCCTACGAGCAGTACTTC. Its translation: CASSFRLNSYEQYF.

The rearrangement uses TRBV12-3 or TRBV12-4 and TRBJ2-7, with D maybe TRBD2 (7 bases). The J call may not be correct, given that the DNA end is closer to TRBJ2-5. CDR3 length: 15 amino acids. The CDR3: CASSPLGGARETQYF. The CDR3 nucleotides read TGTGCCAGCAGTCCGCTGGGGGGGGCGAGAGAGACCCAGTACTTC.

The CDR3 is CATSRVDRVLVGYTF. In nucleotides, the CDR3 is TGTGCCACCAGCAGAGTTGACAGGGTGCTGGTAGGCTACACCTTC. The chain has TRBV15 and TRBJ1-2; 7 nucleotides line up with TRBD1. The CDR3 extends over 15 amino acids. J was trimmed by 8 bases and V by 1 base; bases with no gene match: 10. From germline, CDR1 is LNHNV and CDR2 YYDKDF (reference sequence). Filled out from reference TRBV15 and TRBJ1-2, the complete variable domain reads DAMVIQNPRYQVTQFGKPVTLSCSQTLNHNVMYWYQQKSSQAPKLLFHYYDKDFNNEADTPDNFQSRRPNTSFCFLDIRSPGLGDTAMYLCATSRVDRVLVGYTFGSGTRLTVV.

This chain joins TRBV6-5 and TRBJ1-2; weak D call: TRBD1 (6 bases). Trimming took off 4 bases at V and 10 bases at J, with 10 bases between the two ends. The CDR3 is 11 residues long. Germline CDR1 and CDR2: MNHEY and SVGAGI. CDR3 coding DNA: TGTGCCAGCAGTTTCGGACAGACCTACACCTTC. Its translation is CASSFGQTYTF.

The chain joins TRBV10-2 to TRBJ2-3; 9 nucleotides align to TRBD2. CDR1 and CDR2 from the germline V gene are WSHSY and SAAADI. V shed 4 bases, J shed 1 base, and the junction held 6 bases outside the gene matches. This CDR3 region has 16 residues. The CDR3 spells CASSVQTSGCTDTQYF. In nucleotides, the CDR3 is TGCGCCAGCAGTGTTCAGACTAGCGGCTGCACAGATACGCAGTATTTT.

This clonotype was found a few times. The CDR3 here is CASSPMGTPNYGYTF. The CDR3 DNA follows: TGTGCCAGCAGCCCCATGGGGACTCCTAACTATGGCTACACCTTC. The chain joins TRBV7-9 to TRBJ1-2, with a possible D match to TRBD1 (5 bases). The germline CDR1 and CDR2 sequences are SEHNR and FQNEAQ (reference sequence). This CDR3 spans 15 amino acids. V lost 5 bases and J 0 bases, leaving 13 bases between the germline ends.

The chain has TRBV20-1 and TRBJ2-1, with TRBD2 matching 7 bases. Germline V CDR1 and CDR2: DFQATT, SNEGSKA (reference sequence). V lost 2 bases, J lost 0 bases, and 10 bases stayed unmatched. The CDR3 consists of 17 residues. CDR3 sequence: CSARPSSGTNSYNEQFF. The DNA of the CDR3 is TGCAGTGCTAGACCTTCTTCCGGGACTAACTCCTACAATGAGCAGTTCTTC.

The chain employs TRBV7-2 and TRBJ1-2; no reliable D call. The CDR3 spans 14 residues. Germline V gene data show CDR1 as SGHTA and CDR2 as FQGNSA. Trimming shortened V by 4 bases and J by 4 bases, and 13 bases separated the two germline ends. The CDR3 region is CASSSRTAVYGYTF. The CDR3 DNA sequence: TGTGCCAGCAGCTCCCGGACGGCAGTCTATGGCTACACCTTC.

The V and J genes are TRBV25-1 and TRBJ2-1; 9 bases match TRBD2. Trimming removed 4 bases from V and 9 bases from J; junction bases left unmatched: 7. Germline V CDR1 and CDR2: MGHDK, SYGVNS. The CDR3 loop spans 14 amino acids. The chain's CDR3 is CASSGAGGPSEQFF. The CDR3 DNA reads TGTGCCAGCAGTGGGGCGGGAGGGCCAAGTGAGCAGTTCTTC.

A remark on this clonotype: At one of its ends the junction is not consistent with the germline gene, which may arise from a read error. The chain carries TRBV7-9 and TRBJ1-2, with no clear D. CDR1 is SEHNR, CDR2 FQNEAQ, per germline (reference sequence). The CDR3 has 15 residues. The CDR3 is CVSSSFPELNYGYTF. DNA for the CDR3: TGTGTCAGCAGCTCCTTCCCGGAGCTAAACTATGGCTACACCTTC.

This chain joins TRBV7-6 and TRBJ1-4; a weak D match, TRBD1 (5 bases). Germline CDR1 reads SGHVS; CDR2 reads FNYEAQ. Trimming cost V 3 bases and J 3 bases, with 8 bases left between them. CDR3 length: 14 residues. The CDR3 spells CASSFGGANEKLFF. CDR3 nucleotides: TGTGCCAGCAGCTTCGGGGGAGCTAATGAAAAACTGTTTTTT.

The chain carries TRBV4-2 and TRBJ2-5, with D perhaps matching TRBD2 (5 bases). This CDR3 is 14 amino acids long. V was trimmed by 1 base and J by 11 bases, leaving 17 bases between them. From germline, CDR1 is LGHNA and CDR2 YNFKEQ. The CDR3 DNA reads as TGTGCCAGCAGCCAAGGAATCGGGGATCGTGAGCAGTACTTC. This codes for CASSQGIGDREQYF.

This clonotype has more than one count but fewer than ten. The chain has TRBV6-1 and TRBJ1-4; D unresolved. The CDR3 consists of 12 residues. V was clipped by 7 bases and J by 10 bases, with 13 bases between them. In germline, CDR1 is MNHNS, CDR2 SASEGT. In nucleotides, the CDR3 is TGTGCCAGCACCTCCGAGGCGGGAAAACTGTTTTTT. Amino acids: CASTSEAGKLFF.

This clonotype was picked up one time. The V gene is TRBV6-1, the J gene TRBJ1-2; 7 bases line up with TRBD1. The V gene end was trimmed by 1 base and the J gene end by 9 bases; junction bases not matched to a gene: 8. Looked up from germline, CDR1 is MNHNS and CDR2 is SASEGT. The CDR3 covers 14 residues. The DNA for the CDR3 is TGTGCCAGCAGTGAAGAGAGGGGGCGTTTTAGCTACACCTTC. Translated, it gives CASSEERGRFSYTF.

The chain has TRBV6-5 and TRBJ2-3; the D gene is possibly TRBD2 (6 bases). This CDR3 has 15 residues. Germline CDR1 and CDR2: MNHEY and SVGAGI. V was cut by 5 bases and J by 2 bases, with 14 bases left in between. The DNA for the CDR3 is TGTGCCAGCAGTAGGTCGGGGGTCCCCACAGATACGCAGTATTTT. Translating it yields CASSRSGVPTDTQYF.